This T cell receptor (beta chain) was documented in a study of blood T cell repertoires in COVID-19. About the study: T cells, B-cell-depleted T cells, or PBMCs provided the cDNA or gDNA that served as material.

This CDR3 has 14 amino acids. Trimming shortened V by 0 bases and J by 1 base, and 7 bases separated the two germline ends. Germline CDR1 reads SGHRS; CDR2 reads YFSETQ. Points on this clone: Within the sample, other DNA sequences also encode this same CDR3.

Across 20 to 25 US areas, participants ranged in age from about 18 to 90 years. TCRdb's table, derived via immunoSEQ multiplex PCR, lists solely in-frame clones and lacks some. This sample has a few hundred thousand clones, with 91% found just once. Material: PBMCs or T cells enriched from blood (not recorded which). This TCR came from a woman in her thirties or forties who had been exposed to COVID-19. The chain uses TRBV5-1 and TRBJ1-1; tentatively, D is TRBD1 (5 bases). In DNA, the CDR3 is TGCGCCAGCAGCTTGGCCACAGGGAACACTGAAGCTTTCTTT. Protein: CASSLATGNTEAFF. Filled out from reference TRBV5-1 and TRBJ1-1, the complete variable domain reads KAGVTQTPRYLIKTRGQQVTLSCSPISGHRSVSWYQQTPGQGLQFLFEYFSETQRNKGNFPGRFSGRQFSNSRSEMNVSTLELGDSALYLCASSLATGNTEAFFGQGTRLTVV.